The present TCR beta chain was sequenced within a study of shared clonotypes between healthy human individuals. Across the study: Each donor's CD4 naive and CD4 memory cells filled three plates apiece, CD8 naive two, and CD8 memory one. Whole-study findings and limits: In the sorted subsets, rarefaction showed sequencing was incomplete despite large depth.

Of note for this clone: The antigen is undetermined.

Germline V gives CDR1 SGHAT, CDR2 FQNNGV. Trimming took 4 bases from V and 8 from J; bases not matched to a gene: 8. This CDR3 has 15 residues. Together with CD45RO+ cells, CCR7-negative CD45RA+ TemRA cells were included in CD8 memory. The method was immunoSEQ multiplex PCR; TCRdb's version includes in-frame clones alone and lacks a portion of them. Among roughly 320,000 clones listed, roughly 91% were seen once. The sequenced sample consisted of memory CD8+ T cells sorted from blood. Indicated subset: CD45RO+ cells pooled with CCR7-negative TemRA cells. V and J are TRBV11-2 and TRBJ2-1; 10 bases align to TRBD2. This sequence originates from a man between 18 and 35 years old in good health. Written as DNA, the CDR3 is TGTGCCAGCAGCTCCGAGCGGGAGGGCCGCTATGAGCAGTTCTTC. Its protein is CASSSEREGRYEQFF.